This TCR beta chain was recovered during a study of blood T cell repertoires in COVID-19. Across the whole study: The study drew acute and convalescent COVID-19 samples from the United States, Italy and Spain. PBMCs, B-cell-depleted T cells, or T cells were the source of the cDNA or gDNA that made up the material.

Original processing notes: Nucleated cell number was recorded as an estimate derived from reference gene primer amplification. Repertoires were generated with immunoSEQ multiplex PCR, while TCRdb's copy carries only in-frame clones and drops some. The V and J calls and clone size were taken over from that table, and D and trimming were inferred from the DNA. The sample carries 300,000 or so clones, about nine tenths recorded once. This receptor was identified in a woman in her thirties or forties who had recovered from COVID-19. The sequencing input was peripheral blood.

The CDR3 region has the DNA TGCGCCAGCAGCTTGTCGCCTCCAAGCGGGACTGAAGCTTTCTTT. Its protein product is CASSLSPPSGTEAFF. The rearrangement uses TRBV5-1 and TRBJ1-1; the D is unclear. Germline CDR1 is SGHRS and CDR2 is YFSETQ. The CDR3 runs to 15 residues. Trimming left V 1 base short and J 5 bases short, with 15 bases between. Full variable domain (rest looked up from reference TRBV5-1 and TRBJ1-1): KAGVTQTPRYLIKTRGQQVTLSCSPISGHRSVSWYQQTPGQGLQFLFEYFSETQRNKGNFPGRFSGRQFSNSRSEMNVSTLELGDSALYLCASSLSPPSGTEAFFGQGTRLTVV.